This is a list of T cell receptor beta chains from one sample in a study of shared clonotypes between healthy human individuals. The protocol was immunoSEQ multiplex PCR, while the TCRdb copy is restricted to in-frame clones and leaves out a portion. The data contain about 2.1 million clones, 85% to 95% of them seen just once; the ten biggest clones take up 1.5% to 2%. Sequenced: naive CD8+ T cells from PBMCs. Every receptor here comes from a young man in good health. Some clones in this sample may be carry-over from other donors' samples. Each CDR3 is given with its conserved first and last residue. A D gene is named only where the DNA matches it firmly. Where a row states a size, it is once, few, many or the class of an expanded clone; other rows omit it.

-,TRBJ2-7,TRBV6-1,TRBD1,CASRGTGQGAYEQYF,TGTGCCAGCAGAGGAACGGGACAGGGGGCCTACGAGCAGTACTTC
-,TRBJ2-4,TRBV29-1,TRBD1,CSVATGSSSRIDIQYF,TGCAGCGTGGCGACAGGGTCATCTAGTCGGATCGACATTCAGTACTTC
-,TRBJ2-7,TRBV7-2,-,CASSWPPRAEQYF,TGTGCCAGCAGCTGGCCTCCACGGGCCGAGCAGTACTTC
-,TRBJ2-7,TRBV4-2,-,CASSQAGGEYEQYF,TGTGCCAGCAGCCAAGCCGGAGGGGAATACGAGCAGTACTTC
-,TRBJ2-2,TRBV11-3,TRBD2,CASSQAGTSVQGGELFF,TGTGCCAGCAGCCAGGCCGGGACTAGCGTACAGGGCGGGGAGCTGTTTTTT
-,TRBJ2-7,TRBV27,-,CASSSPTGLSSYEQYF,TGTGCCAGCAGTTCCCCGACGGGGTTGAGCTCCTACGAGCAGTACTTC
-,TRBJ1-5,TRBV15,-,CATGGDWGNQPQHF,TGTGCCACCGGGGGGGACTGGGGGAATCAGCCCCAGCATTTT
-,TRBJ1-2,TRBV30,-,CAWRQGLGYTF,TGTGCCTGGAGACAGGGTCTGGGCTACACCTTC
-,TRBJ2-7,TRBV28,-,CASSFRTYEQYF,TGTGCCAGCAGTTTCCGGACTTACGAGCAGTACTTC
-,TRBJ2-7,TRBV27,-,CASSLSAGSKVYEQYF,TGTGCCAGCAGTTTATCGGCGGGGTCCAAAGTCTACGAGCAGTACTTC
-,TRBJ1-1,TRBV27,TRBD1,CASSPDRGRAEAFF,TGTGCCAGCAGTCCCGACAGGGGGCGGGCTGAAGCTTTCTTT
-,TRBJ1-2,TRBV28,-,CASSAQPLFYGYTF,TGTGCCAGCAGTGCCCAGCCCTTATTCTATGGCTACACCTTC
once,TRBJ2-7,TRBV7-6,-,CASSLAPEGLREEQYF,TGTGCCAGCAGCTTAGCGCCCGAGGGTCTACGTGAGGAGCAGTACTTC
-,TRBJ2-5,TRBV27,TRBD1,CASTRTGGGETQYF,TGTGCCAGCACTCGGACAGGGGGGGGAGAGACCCAGTACTTC
-,TRBJ2-1,TRBV7-6,-,CASSHLGGGQFF,TGTGCCAGCAGCCATTTAGGTGGTGGGCAGTTCTTC
-,TRBJ2-7,TRBV7-6,-,CASSEGPGTEQYF,TGTGCCAGCAGCGAGGGCCCGGGGACCGAGCAGTACTTC
-,TRBJ2-1,TRBV27,TRBD1,CASSLWGTGYNEQFF,TGTGCCAGCAGTTTATGGGGGACAGGCTACAATGAGCAGTTCTTC
-,TRBJ2-7,TRBV28,-,CASQFMAGYEQYF,TGTGCCAGCCAGTTTATGGCCGGGTACGAGCAGTACTTC
-,TRBJ1-1,TRBV7-9,-,CASHVPGGGTEAFF,TGTGCCAGCCACGTTCCCGGGGGCGGGACTGAAGCTTTCTTT
-,TRBJ1-2,TRBV6-5,TRBD1,CAISRAGGEKTGYTF,TGTGCCATCTCTCGGGCAGGGGGCGAAAAAACTGGCTACACCTTC
-,TRBJ1-1,TRBV6-5,-,CASTLGGSTEAFF,TGTGCCAGCACCTTGGGCGGGAGCACTGAAGCTTTCTTT
-,TRBJ2-7,TRBV6-5,-,CASSLTGTAYEQYF,TGTGCCAGCAGCCTTACAGGTACGGCCTACGAGCAGTACTTC
few,TRBJ1-1,TRBV7-9,-,CASSAVITEAFF,TGTGCCAGCAGCGCAGTGATCACTGAAGCTTTCTTT
-,TRBJ1-1,TRBV27,-,CASSFNGGANTEAFF,TGTGCCAGCAGTTTTAATGGGGGGGCAAACACTGAAGCTTTCTTT
-,TRBJ1-2,TRBV9,-,CASSVGEGPYGYTF,TGTGCCAGCAGCGTAGGAGAGGGACCCTATGGCTACACCTTC
-,TRBJ2-5,TRBV7-3,-,CASSLEQGGLQETQYF,TGTGCCAGCAGCTTAGAGCAGGGGGGCCTCCAAGAGACCCAGTACTTC
once,TRBJ2-7,TRBV30,TRBD1,CATTRGRYEQYF,TGTGCAACGACCAGGGGGCGGTACGAGCAGTACTTC
-,TRBJ2-3,TRBV10-1,TRBD2,CASSGVSGRDTQYF,TGCGCCAGCAGTGGGGTTAGCGGGAGAGATACGCAGTATTTT
-,TRBJ2-1,TRBV6-5,-,CASSYIGLHNEQFF,TGTGCCAGCAGTTACATTGGACTGCACAATGAGCAGTTCTTC
-,TRBJ2-4,TRBV29-1,-,CSVTGAKNIQYF,TGCAGCGTGACCGGAGCCAAAAACATTCAGTACTTC
-,TRBJ2-7,TRBV5-6,-,CASSFQAYEQYF,TGTGCCAGCAGCTTTCAAGCCTACGAGCAGTACTTC
-,TRBJ2-1,TRBV28,TRBD1,CASLQGNEQFF,TGTGCCAGTCTACAGGGGAATGAGCAGTTCTTC